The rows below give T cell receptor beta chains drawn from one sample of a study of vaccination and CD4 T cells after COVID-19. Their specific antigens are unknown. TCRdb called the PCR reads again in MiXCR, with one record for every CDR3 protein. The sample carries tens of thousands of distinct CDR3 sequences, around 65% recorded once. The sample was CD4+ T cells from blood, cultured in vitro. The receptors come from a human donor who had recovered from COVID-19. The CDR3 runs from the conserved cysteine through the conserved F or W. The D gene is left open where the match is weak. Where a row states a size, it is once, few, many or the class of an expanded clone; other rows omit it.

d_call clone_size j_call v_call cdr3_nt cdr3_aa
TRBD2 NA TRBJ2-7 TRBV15 TGTGCCACCAGCAGAGTTCTGGGCGGGACTAGCGGGATCTCCTACGAGCAGTACTTC CATSRVLGGTSGISYEQYF
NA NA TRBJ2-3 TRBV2 TGTGCCAGCAGTGTCCGAGATACGCAGTATTTT CASSVRDTQYF
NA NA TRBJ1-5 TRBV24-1 TGTGCCACCAGTGATTCGAAATTAACAGGCAATCAGCCCCAGCATTTT CATSDSKLTGNQPQHF
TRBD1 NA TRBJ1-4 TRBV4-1 TGCGCCAGCAGCCCCACCGGCCCGGGGCAGGGGGAGGAAAAACTGTTTTTT CASSPTGPGQGEEKLFF
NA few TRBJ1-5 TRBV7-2 TGTGCCAGCAGCCAGTTTAATCAGCCCCAGCATTTT CASSQFNQPQHF
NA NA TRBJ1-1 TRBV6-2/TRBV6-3 TGTGCCAGCAGTTACTCGCTTCCACGGAACACTGAAGCTTTCTTT CASSYSLPRNTEAFF
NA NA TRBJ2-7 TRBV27 TGTGCCAGCCGTCCCTCCGGGGCTTTAAGCTCCTACGAGCAGTACTTC CASRPSGALSSYEQYF
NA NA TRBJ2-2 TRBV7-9 TGTGCCAGCAGCTTCTTTGGAGAGAACACCGGGGAGCTGTTTTTT CASSFFGENTGELFF
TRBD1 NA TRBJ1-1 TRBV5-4 TGTGCCAGCAGCTTGGTTTCAGGGGGAAACACTGAAGCTTTCTTT CASSLVSGGNTEAFF
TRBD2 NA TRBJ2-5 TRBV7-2 TGTGCCAGCAGCTTAAGCGGGAGTAAAGAGACCCAGTACTTC CASSLSGSKETQYF
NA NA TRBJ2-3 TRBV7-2 TGTGCCAGCAGCACTTCGAGGGAGACAGATACGCAGTATTTT CASSTSRETDTQYF
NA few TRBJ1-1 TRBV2 TGTGCCAGCAGTGAAGAGAGGGTGGGCACTGAAGCTTTCTTT CASSEERVGTEAFF
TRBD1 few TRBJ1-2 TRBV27 TGTGCCAGCAGTTTCCTACAGGGGCACTATGGCTACACCTTC CASSFLQGHYGYTF
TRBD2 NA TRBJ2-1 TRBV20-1 TGCAGTGCTAGGCCTTTGAGCGGGGCCTACAATGAGCAGTTCTTC CSARPLSGAYNEQFF
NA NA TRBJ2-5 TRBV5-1 TGCGCCAGCAGCCACGACGGGACTCCAATCGCGAATGCCCAGTACTTC CASSHDGTPIANAQYF
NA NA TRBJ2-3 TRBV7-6 TGTGCCAGCAGCTTAGCTGCAGGAGATACGCAGTATTTT CASSLAAGDTQYF
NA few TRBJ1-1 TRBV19 TGTGCCAGTAGCCCCCTTTCCTTGACAGGCGTGACTGAAGCTTTCTTT CASSPLSLTGVTEAFF
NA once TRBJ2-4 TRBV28 TGTGCCAGCAGTTTGAGACAGCTAAACATTCAGTACTTC CASSLRQLNIQYF
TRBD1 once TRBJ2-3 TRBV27 TGTGCCAGCAGTCGGGGACAGGGAACTTTAGATACGCAGTATTTT CASSRGQGTLDTQYF
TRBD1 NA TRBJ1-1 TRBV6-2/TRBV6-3 TGTGCCAGCAGACCTATAGGAGACAGGGGGCTGGCAGCTTTCTTT CASRPIGDRGLAAFF
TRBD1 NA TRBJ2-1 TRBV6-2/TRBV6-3 TGTGCCAGCAGGGGGACAGGGGGGCATGAGCAGTTCTTC CASRGTGGHEQFF
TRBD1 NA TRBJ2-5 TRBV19 TGTGCCAGCTCAGGGGGAACGGAGACCCAGTACTTC CASSGGTETQYF
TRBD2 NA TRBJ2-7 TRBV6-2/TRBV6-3 TGTGCCAGCAGCTCAAGCGGGAGCGCGTCCTACGAGCAGTACTTC CASSSSGSASYEQYF
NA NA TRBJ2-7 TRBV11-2 TGTGCCAGCAGCCACGACACCACCGTATACGAGCAGTACTTC CASSHDTTVYEQYF